The clone carrying this T cell receptor (beta chain) was observed a handful of times. The antigen is not known. The source of the sample is a study of fetal regulatory T cell absence and autoimmunity. Study-level findings and limits: Oligoclonal TCR enrichment in pancreas over cord blood reached over 90-fold for some clones.

CDR1 and CDR2 from the germline V gene are KGHSH and LQKENI. Between the trimmed V and J ends, which lost 3 bases and 8 bases, there was a span of 11 bases. The CDR3 extends over 13 amino acids. Clones were read by immunoSEQ multiplex PCR, and TCRdb kept only the in-frame ones, dropping some. The data hold 95,000 to 100,000 clones, with approximately 79% observed a single time. The sample consisted of pancreas tissue. The chain links TRBV18 to TRBJ2-1; D gene uncertain. The receptor comes from a male donor with IPEX syndrome. Here the CDR3 reads CASSPSVGDEQFF. The CDR3 DNA follows: TGTGCCAGCTCACCCAGCGTTGGAGATGAGCAGTTCTTC.